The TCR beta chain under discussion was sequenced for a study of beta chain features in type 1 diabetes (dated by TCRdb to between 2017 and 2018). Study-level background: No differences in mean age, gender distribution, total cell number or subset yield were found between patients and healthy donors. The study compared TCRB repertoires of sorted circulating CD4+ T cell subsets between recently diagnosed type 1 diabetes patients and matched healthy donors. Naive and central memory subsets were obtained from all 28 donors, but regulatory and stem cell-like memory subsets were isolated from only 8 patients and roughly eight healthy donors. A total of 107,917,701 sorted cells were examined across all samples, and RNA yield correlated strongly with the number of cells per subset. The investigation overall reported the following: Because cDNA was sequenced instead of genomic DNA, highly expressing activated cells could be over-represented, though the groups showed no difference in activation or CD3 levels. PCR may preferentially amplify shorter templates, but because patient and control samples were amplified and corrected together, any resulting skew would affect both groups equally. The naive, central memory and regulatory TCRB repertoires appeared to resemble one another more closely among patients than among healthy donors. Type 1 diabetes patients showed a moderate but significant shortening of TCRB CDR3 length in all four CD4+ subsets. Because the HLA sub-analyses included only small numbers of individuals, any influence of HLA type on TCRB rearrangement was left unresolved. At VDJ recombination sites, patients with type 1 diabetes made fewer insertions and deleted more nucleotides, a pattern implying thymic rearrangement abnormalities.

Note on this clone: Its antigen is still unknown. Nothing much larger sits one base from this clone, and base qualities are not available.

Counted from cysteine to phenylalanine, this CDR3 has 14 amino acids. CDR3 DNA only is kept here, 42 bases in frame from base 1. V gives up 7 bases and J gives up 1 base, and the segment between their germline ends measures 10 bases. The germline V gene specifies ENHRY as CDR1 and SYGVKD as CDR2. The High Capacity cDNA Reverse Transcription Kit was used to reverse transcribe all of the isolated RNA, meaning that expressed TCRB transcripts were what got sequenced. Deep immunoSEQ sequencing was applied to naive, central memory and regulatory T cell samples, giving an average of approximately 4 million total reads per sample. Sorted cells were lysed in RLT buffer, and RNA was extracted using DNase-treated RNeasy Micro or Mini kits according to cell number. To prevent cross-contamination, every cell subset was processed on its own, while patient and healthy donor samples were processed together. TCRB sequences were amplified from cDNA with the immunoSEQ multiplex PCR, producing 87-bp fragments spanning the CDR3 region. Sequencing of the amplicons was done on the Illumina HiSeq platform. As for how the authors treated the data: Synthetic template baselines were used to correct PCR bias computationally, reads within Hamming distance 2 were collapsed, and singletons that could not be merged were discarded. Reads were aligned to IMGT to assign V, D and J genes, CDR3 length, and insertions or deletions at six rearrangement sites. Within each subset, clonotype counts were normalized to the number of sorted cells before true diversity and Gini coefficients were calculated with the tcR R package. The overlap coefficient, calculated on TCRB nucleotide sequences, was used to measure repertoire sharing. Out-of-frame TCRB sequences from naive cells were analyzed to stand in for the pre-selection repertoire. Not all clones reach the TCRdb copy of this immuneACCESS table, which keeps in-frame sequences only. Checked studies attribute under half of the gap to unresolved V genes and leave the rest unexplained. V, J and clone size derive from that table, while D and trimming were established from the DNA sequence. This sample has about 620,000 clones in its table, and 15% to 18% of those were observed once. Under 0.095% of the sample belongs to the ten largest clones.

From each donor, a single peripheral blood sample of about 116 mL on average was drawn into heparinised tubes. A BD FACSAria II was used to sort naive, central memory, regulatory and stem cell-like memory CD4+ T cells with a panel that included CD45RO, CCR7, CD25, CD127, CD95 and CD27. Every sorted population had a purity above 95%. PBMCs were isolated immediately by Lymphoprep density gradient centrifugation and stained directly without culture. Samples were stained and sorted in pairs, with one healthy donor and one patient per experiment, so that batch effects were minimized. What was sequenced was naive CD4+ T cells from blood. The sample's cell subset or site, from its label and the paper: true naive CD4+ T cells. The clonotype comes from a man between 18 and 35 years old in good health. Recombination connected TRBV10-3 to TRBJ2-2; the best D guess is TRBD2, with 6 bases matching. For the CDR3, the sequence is CAITGVQNTGELFF. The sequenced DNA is TGTGCCATCACGGGGGTCCAGAACACCGGGGAGCTGTTTTTT.